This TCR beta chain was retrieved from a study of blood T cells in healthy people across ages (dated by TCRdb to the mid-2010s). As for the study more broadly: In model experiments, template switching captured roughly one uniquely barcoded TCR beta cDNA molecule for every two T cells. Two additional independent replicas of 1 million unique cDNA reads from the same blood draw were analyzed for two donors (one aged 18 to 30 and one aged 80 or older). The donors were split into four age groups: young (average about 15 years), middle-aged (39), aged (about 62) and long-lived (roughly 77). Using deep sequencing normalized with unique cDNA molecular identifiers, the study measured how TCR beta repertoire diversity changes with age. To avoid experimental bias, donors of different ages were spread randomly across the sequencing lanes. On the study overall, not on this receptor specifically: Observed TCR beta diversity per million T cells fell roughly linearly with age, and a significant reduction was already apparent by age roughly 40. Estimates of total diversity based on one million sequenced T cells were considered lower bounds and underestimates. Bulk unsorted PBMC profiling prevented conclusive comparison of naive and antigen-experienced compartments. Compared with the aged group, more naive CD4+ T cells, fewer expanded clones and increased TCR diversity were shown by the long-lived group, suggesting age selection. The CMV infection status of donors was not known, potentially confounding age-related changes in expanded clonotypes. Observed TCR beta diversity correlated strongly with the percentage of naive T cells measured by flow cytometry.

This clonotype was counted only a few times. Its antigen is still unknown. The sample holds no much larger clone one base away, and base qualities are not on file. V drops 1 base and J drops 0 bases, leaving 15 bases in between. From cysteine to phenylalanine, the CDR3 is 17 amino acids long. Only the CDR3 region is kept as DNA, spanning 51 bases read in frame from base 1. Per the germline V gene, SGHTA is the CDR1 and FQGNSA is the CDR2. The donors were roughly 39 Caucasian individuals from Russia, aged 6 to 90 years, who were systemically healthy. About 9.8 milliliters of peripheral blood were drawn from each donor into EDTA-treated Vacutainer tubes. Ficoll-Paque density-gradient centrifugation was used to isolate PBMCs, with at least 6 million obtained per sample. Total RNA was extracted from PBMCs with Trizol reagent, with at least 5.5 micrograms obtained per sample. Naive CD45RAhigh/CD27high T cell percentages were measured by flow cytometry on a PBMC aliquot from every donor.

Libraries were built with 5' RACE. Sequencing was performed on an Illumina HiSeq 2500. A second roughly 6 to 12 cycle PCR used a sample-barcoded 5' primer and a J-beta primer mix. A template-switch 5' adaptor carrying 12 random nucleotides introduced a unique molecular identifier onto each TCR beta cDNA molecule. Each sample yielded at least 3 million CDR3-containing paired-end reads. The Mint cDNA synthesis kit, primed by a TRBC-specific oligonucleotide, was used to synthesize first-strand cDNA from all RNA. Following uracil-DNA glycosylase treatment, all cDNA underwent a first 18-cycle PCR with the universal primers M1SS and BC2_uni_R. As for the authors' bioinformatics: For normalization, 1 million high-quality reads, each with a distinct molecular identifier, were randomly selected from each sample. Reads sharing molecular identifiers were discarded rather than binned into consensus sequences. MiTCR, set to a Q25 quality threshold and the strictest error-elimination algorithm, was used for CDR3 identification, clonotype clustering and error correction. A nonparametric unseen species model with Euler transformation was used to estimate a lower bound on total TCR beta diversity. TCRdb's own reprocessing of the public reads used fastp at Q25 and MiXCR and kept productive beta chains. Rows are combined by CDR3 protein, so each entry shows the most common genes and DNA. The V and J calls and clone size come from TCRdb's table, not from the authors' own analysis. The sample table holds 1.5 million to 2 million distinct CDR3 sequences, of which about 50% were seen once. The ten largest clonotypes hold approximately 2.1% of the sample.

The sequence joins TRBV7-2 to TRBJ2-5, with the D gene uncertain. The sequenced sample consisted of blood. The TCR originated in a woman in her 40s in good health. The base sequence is TGTGCCAGCAGCTTAGGCCCTAAGGGCTGGTACCAAGAGACCCAGTACTTC. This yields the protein CASSLGPKGWYQETQYF.